This T cell receptor beta chain was sequenced for a study of blood T cells in healthy people across ages. Study outcomes and limitations: Strong correlation existed between TCR beta diversity and naive T cell percentage. The long-lived group displayed more naive CD4+ cells, plus higher diversity, than the aged donors did. Bulk PBMC profiling left naive and antigen-experienced comparisons inconclusive.

A second roughly 6 to 11 cycle PCR used barcoded and J-beta primers. TCRdb reanalysed the 5' RACE reads using MiXCR and keeps one entry per CDR3 protein. Here the sample spans hundreds of thousands of distinct CDR3 sequences, about 47% being singletons. Per germline, CDR1 MDHEN and CDR2 SYDVKM. The CDR3 covers 15 residues. V lost 6 bases, J lost 5 bases, and 19 bases lay in between. This clonotype was found once. The antigen is unknown. The chain employs TRBV28 and TRBJ2-5; D uncertain. The sequence derives from an elderly man in good health. The sample comprised blood. The CDR3: CASSPPRVLGETQYF. In DNA, the CDR3 is TGTGCCAGCAGCCCCCCTCGGGTTTTGGGCGAGACCCAGTACTTC.